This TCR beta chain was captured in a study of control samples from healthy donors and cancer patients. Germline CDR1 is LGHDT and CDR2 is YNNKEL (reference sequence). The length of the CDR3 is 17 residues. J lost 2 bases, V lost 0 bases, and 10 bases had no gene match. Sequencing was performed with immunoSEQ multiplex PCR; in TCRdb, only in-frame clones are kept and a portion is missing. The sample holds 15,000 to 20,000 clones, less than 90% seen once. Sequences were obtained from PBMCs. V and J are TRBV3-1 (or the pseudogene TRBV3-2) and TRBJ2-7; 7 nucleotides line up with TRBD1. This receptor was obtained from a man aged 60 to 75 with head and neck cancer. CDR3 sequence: CASSQDSAGRGTYEQYF. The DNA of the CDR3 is TGTGCCAGCAGCCAAGATAGTGCAGGCAGGGGGACCTACGAGCAGTACTTC.